The clone carrying this T cell receptor (beta chain) appeared a few times. Its specificity is not known. This sample was taken from a study of response to subunit inactivated influenza vaccine. Points from the study as a whole: Authors suggested each seasonal influenza vaccination recruits few new T cells.

Using its own MiXCR run on the RT-PCR reads, TCRdb lists one record per CDR3 protein. The repertoire holds roughly 650,000 distinct CDR3 sequences, approximately 14% seen once, with around 10% in the top ten. The receptor was derived from a middle-aged man who received an inactivated influenza vaccine. The material sequenced was PBMCs from blood, taken 12 days after vaccination.

The CDR3 nucleotides are TGTGCCAGCAGCTTAACCCGACTAGCGGGACTCGCAGATACGCAGTATTTT. Translating it yields CASSLTRLAGLADTQYF. The chain is built from TRBV7-2 and TRBJ2-3; 11 bases map to TRBD2. With V trimmed by 2 bases and J by 4 bases, 8 bases remained unmatched. Germline V CDR1 and CDR2: SGHTA, FQGNSA. The CDR3 covers 17 residues.